Given below is one TCR beta chain in context. The V and J ends lost 1 base and 4 bases respectively, with 17 bases between them. CDR1 is LGHDT, CDR2 YNNKEL, per germline (reference sequence). This CDR3 is 18 amino acids long. Random hexamers were used to reverse transcribe the RNA input (about 0.5 to 1 ug). TCRdb re-analysed the immunoSEQ multiplex PCR reads in MiXCR, keeping a single row per CDR3 protein. The table shows 200,000 to 250,000 distinct CDR3 sequences, with approximately 90% occurring only once. The data are from a study of CD8 T cells in Susac syndrome. This TCR came from a human donor with multiple sclerosis. The gene calls are TRBV3-1 and TRBJ2-6; tentatively, D is TRBD1 (6 bases). What was sequenced was CD8+ T cells from PBMCs. CDR3 in amino acids: CASSQGPTRGRGANVLTF. CDR3 in DNA: TGTGCCAGCAGCCAAGGCCCAACCAGGGGCAGGGGGGCCAACGTCCTGACTTTC.